One and the same sample provided the 23 T cell receptor beta chains below, sequenced in a study of T cell responses to AZD1222 COVID-19 vaccine. Assay: immunoSEQ multiplex PCR; the TCRdb copy retains only in-frame clones and omits some. The table includes tens of thousands of clones, approximately 89% detected once. The sample here was peripheral blood, taken 28 days after the second AZD1222 dose. These receptors originate from an adult who received the AZD1222 COVID-19 vaccine.

V gene TRBV6-6 combines with J gene TRBJ2-2; 12 positions agree with TRBD2. J lost 7 bases, V lost 5 bases, and 5 bases had no gene match. This CDR3 contains 15 residues. The germline V gene has CDR1 MNHNY and CDR2 SVGAGI (reference sequence). CDR3 sequence (DNA): TGTGCCAGCAGTCGGACTAGCGGGATGGTCGGGGAGCTGTTTTTT. The encoded protein is CASSRTSGMVGELFF.

The chain joins TRBV18 to TRBJ2-1; D uncertain. The V and J ends lost 3 bases and 7 bases respectively, with 10 bases between them. The CDR3 is made up of 13 amino acids. Germline assignment: CDR1 KGHSH and CDR2 LQKENI. CDR3 protein: CASSPQTRNEQFF. The DNA for the CDR3 is TGTGCCAGCTCACCCCAGACCAGAAATGAGCAGTTCTTC.

The rearrangement links TRBV14 to TRBJ2-3, with D perhaps TRBD2 (7 bases). The V gene lost 4 bases and the J gene lost 5 bases, with 19 bases spanning the gap. The CDR3 is 16 residues long. Germline CDR1 reads SGHDN; CDR2 reads FVKESK. The CDR3 is CASSPLGRGPGDTQYF. CDR3 in DNA: TGTGCCAGCAGCCCCCTCGGGCGGGGGCCCGGAGATACGCAGTATTTT.

This chain connects TRBV5-1 to TRBJ2-1, with 10 positions matching TRBD2. This CDR3 region has 17 residues. After removal of 4 bases from V and 0 bases from J, the junction contained 7 bases not matched to a gene. Germline V gives CDR1 SGHRS, CDR2 YFSETQ. The CDR3 reads CASSPELAGSSYNEQFF. CDR3 DNA sequence: TGCGCCAGCAGCCCCGAACTAGCGGGAAGCTCCTACAATGAGCAGTTCTTC. Using reference TRBV5-1 and TRBJ2-1 for the parts outside the CDR3, the full variable domain is KAGVTQTPRYLIKTRGQQVTLSCSPISGHRSVSWYQQTPGQGLQFLFEYFSETQRNKGNFPGRFSGRQFSNSRSEMNVSTLELGDSALYLCASSPELAGSSYNEQFFGPGTRLTVL.

This chain links TRBV5-1 with TRBJ1-1, with D possibly TRBD1 on 6 matching bases. The germline V gene has CDR1 SGHRS and CDR2 YFSETQ. V lost 7 bases and J 0 bases, leaving 13 bases between the germline ends. The CDR3 has 14 amino acids. CDR3 sequence: CASGGGLMNTEAFF. The CDR3 nucleotides are TGCGCCAGCGGGGGGGGGCTCATGAACACTGAAGCTTTCTTT.

The J gene is TRBJ1-2, the V gene TRBV12-5, with no clear D. The V end was cut by 1 base, the J end by 2 bases, with 20 bases between. The CDR3 consists of 18 residues. Germline V gene sequence: CDR1 LGHNT, CDR2 FRNRAP. The CDR3 DNA sequence: TGTGCTAGTGGTTTGGCCGGCGGCCGTACCTCGCCGAACTATGGCTACACCTTC. It is translated as CASGLAGGRTSPNYGYTF.

A single count supports this clone. The CDR3 sequence is CASSQGRVNFPGNTIYF. In DNA form, the CDR3 reads TGTGCCAGCAGCCAAGGACGAGTTAACTTCCCTGGAAACACCATATATTTT. The rearrangement uses TRBV7-8 and TRBJ1-3; D uncertain. Germline V gives CDR1 SGHVS, CDR2 FQNEAQ. CDR3 length: 17 amino acids. Trimming stripped 5 bases from V and 2 bases from J, with 19 bases between.

The genes are TRBV6-1 and TRBJ2-7; D is uncertain. The V gene lost 2 bases and the J gene lost 3 bases, with 8 bases spanning the gap. The CDR3 sequence is 13 residues long. Germline V gives CDR1 MNHNS, CDR2 SASEGT. In nucleotides, the CDR3 is TGTGCCAGCAGTGAACGGCTGGGCTACGAGCAGTACTTC. It is translated as CASSERLGYEQYF.

The rearrangement links TRBV18 to TRBJ1-2; possible D gene TRBD1, 5 bases. Germline V gives CDR1 KGHSH, CDR2 LQKENI. The V end was cut by 6 bases, the J end by 3 bases, with 11 bases between. The CDR3 contains 13 residues. Here the CDR3 reads CASSPVRDYGYTF. For the CDR3, the DNA is TGTGCCAGCTCCCCTGTCAGGGACTATGGCTACACCTTC.

The rearrangement joins TRBV10-3 to TRBJ2-1; 9 bases fit TRBD1. Per germline, CDR1 ENHRY and CDR2 SYGVKD. There are 15 residues in the CDR3. Losses at the gene ends were 6 bases for V and 1 base for J; bases not matched to a gene: 4. The CDR3 DNA is TGTGCCATCAGGACCGACAGGGGGTCCTACAATGAGCAGTTCTTC. The encoded protein is CAIRTDRGSYNEQFF.

The J gene is TRBJ2-7, the V gene TRBV9; a weak D match, TRBD2 (6 bases). Germline assignment: CDR1 SGDLS and CDR2 YYNGEE. Trimming stripped 0 bases from V and 7 bases from J, with 11 bases between. CDR3 length equals 13 residues. The CDR3 loop reads CASSVVGGREQYF. In DNA, the CDR3 is TGTGCCAGCAGCGTAGTCGGGGGTCGGGAGCAGTACTTC.

This chain links TRBV10-1 with TRBJ1-5; 8 nucleotides align to TRBD1. Trimming cost V 6 bases and J 2 bases; bases outside gene matches: 12. This CDR3 spans 17 amino acids. Germline assignment: CDR1 WNHNN and CDR2 SYGVQD (reference sequence). CDR3 bases: TGCGCCAGCAGCATCAATCAGGGGGCGGGAGGCAATCAGCCCCAGCATTTT. As protein: CASSINQGAGGNQPQHF.

A single count supports this clone. V is TRBV7-3 and J is TRBJ2-6; D unclear. Germline V gives CDR1 SGHTA, CDR2 FQGTGA. This CDR3 has 13 amino acids. The ends were cut back, 4 bases at V and 4 bases at J, with 5 bases in the middle. CDR3 in DNA: TGTGCCAGCAGCTCCGTCGGGGCCAACGTCCTGACTTTC. It specifies CASSSVGANVLTF.

The rearrangement links TRBV6-5 to TRBJ2-2; 7 bases line up with TRBD1. Trimming cost V 4 bases and J 0 bases; bases outside gene matches: 2. Per germline, CDR1 MNHEY and CDR2 SVGAGI. The CDR3 is 15 amino acids. The CDR3 reads CASSLTGSNTGELFF. CDR3 nucleotides: TGTGCCAGCAGTTTGACAGGGTCGAACACCGGGGAGCTGTTTTTT.

V gene TRBV5-1 combines with J gene TRBJ1-1, with D tentatively TRBD1 (6 bases). Germline V gives CDR1 SGHRS, CDR2 YFSETQ. The V end lost 4 bases, the J end lost 1 base, and 14 bases lay between the germline ends. This CDR3 has 15 residues. CDR3 DNA: TGCGCCAGCAGCCAGCACCTACAGGGGAACACTGAAGCTTTCTTT. Translating it yields CASSQHLQGNTEAFF.

In regard to this clone: The same CDR3 arises from other DNA sequences in this sample as well. V usage is TRBV9 and J usage is TRBJ2-3; D uncertain. The CDR3 has 14 residues. The germline V gene encodes CDR1 SGDLS and CDR2 YYNGEE. Trimming cost V 0 bases and J 0 bases, with 5 bases left between them. In DNA form, the CDR3 reads TGTGCCAGCAGCGTAGGGCCAAGCACAGATACGCAGTATTTT. Its protein is CASSVGPSTDTQYF.

The gene calls are TRBV29-1 and TRBJ2-5; a possible D gene is TRBD2 (6 bases). Germline V gives CDR1 SQVTM, CDR2 ANQGSEA. V was clipped by 5 bases and J by 10 bases, with 20 bases between them. This CDR3 has 13 residues. The CDR3 reads CSVSSRSTGDQYF. DNA for the CDR3: TGCAGCGTTAGTTCTAGGAGCACGGGGGACCAGTACTTC.

The V gene is TRBV9, the J gene TRBJ2-2; D might be TRBD2 (6 bases). The CDR3 contains 16 residues. V lost 2 bases and J 2 bases, leaving 13 bases between the germline ends. Germline CDR1 and CDR2: SGDLS and YYNGEE. The CDR3 sequence is CASSVTGTPNTGELFF. In DNA form, the CDR3 reads TGTGCCAGCAGCGTGACCGGGACTCCTAACACCGGGGAGCTGTTTTTT.

This clone occurred once. V usage is TRBV19 and J usage is TRBJ2-3; D tentatively reads TRBD1 or TRBD2 (5 bases each). Germline V gives CDR1 LNHDA, CDR2 SQIVND (reference sequence). V was pared by 1 base and J by 9 bases, with 11 bases between. The CDR3 is 13 residues long. CDR3 amino acids: CASSIGLRGTQYF. CDR3 sequence (DNA): TGTGCCAGTAGTATAGGTTTGAGGGGCACGCAGTATTTT.

V and J are TRBV12-3 or TRBV12-4 and TRBJ2-1; 9 nucleotides line up with TRBD2. V shed 1 base and J 10 bases; nucleotides not matched to a gene: 2. The CDR3 is 13 amino acids. CDR3 protein: CASSLVAGEEQFF. The CDR3 nucleotides read TGTGCCAGCAGTTTAGTAGCGGGGGAGGAGCAGTTCTTC.

The count of this clone is one. The chain has TRBV2 and TRBJ2-1, with D maybe TRBD2 (7 bases). CDR1 is SNHLY, CDR2 FYNNEI, per germline. Trimming took off 3 bases at V and 5 bases at J, with 14 bases between the two ends. This CDR3 has 15 residues. The CDR3 coding sequence is TGTGCCAGCAGTGACCCCGCGGGGGCCCACAATGAGCAGTTCTTC. Its translation is CASSDPAGAHNEQFF.

This clone was seen only once. V is TRBV11-2 and J is TRBJ1-6; D is unresolved. The CDR3 covers 14 residues. Germline CDR1 reads SGHAT; CDR2 reads FQNNGV. Deletions cut 1 base from V and 7 bases from J, with 8 bases between. CDR3 sequence reads: CASSLGQPNSPLHF. The CDR3, as DNA: TGTGCCAGCAGCTTAGGTCAGCCAAATTCACCCCTCCACTTT.

The chain joins TRBV30 to TRBJ1-5; no reliable D call. The CDR3 has 13 residues. V lost 7 bases and J lost 4, with 14 bases in between. The germline V gene encodes CDR1 GTSNPN and CDR2 SVGIG (reference sequence). CDR3 residues: CASGFQDNQPQHF. CDR3 DNA sequence: TGTGCCTCCGGGTTTCAGGATAATCAGCCCCAGCATTTT.